This T cell receptor beta chain is from a study of human versus mouse CDR3 diversity and MHC coevolution. Clones were read by immunoSEQ multiplex PCR, and TCRdb kept only the in-frame ones, dropping some. The sample lists about 60,000 clones, 85% to 95% seen once, with under 20% in the top ten. Looked up from germline, CDR1 is LGHNT and CDR2 is FRNRAP. The V and J ends lost 6 bases and 4 bases, in that order; junction bases with no gene match: 11. The CDR3 extends over 16 amino acids. The V gene is TRBV12-5, the J gene TRBJ2-1; 8 bases agree with TRBD1. This sequence originates from a person aged 55 to 69 in good health. The sequencing input was naive CD4+ T cells from blood. As for subset: CD45RO-negative CD62L-positive naive CD4 T cells. CDR3 loop: CASGVVRGPTYNEQFF. CDR3 coding DNA: TGTGCTAGTGGAGTCGTCAGGGGGCCCACATACAATGAGCAGTTCTTC. Full variable domain (remainder filled in from reference TRBV12-5 and TRBJ2-1): DARVTQTPRHKVTEMGQEVTMRCQPILGHNTVFWYRQTMMQGLELLAYFRNRAPLDDSGMPKDRFSAEMPDATLATLKIQPSEPRDSAVYFCASGVVRGPTYNEQFFGPGTRLTVL.